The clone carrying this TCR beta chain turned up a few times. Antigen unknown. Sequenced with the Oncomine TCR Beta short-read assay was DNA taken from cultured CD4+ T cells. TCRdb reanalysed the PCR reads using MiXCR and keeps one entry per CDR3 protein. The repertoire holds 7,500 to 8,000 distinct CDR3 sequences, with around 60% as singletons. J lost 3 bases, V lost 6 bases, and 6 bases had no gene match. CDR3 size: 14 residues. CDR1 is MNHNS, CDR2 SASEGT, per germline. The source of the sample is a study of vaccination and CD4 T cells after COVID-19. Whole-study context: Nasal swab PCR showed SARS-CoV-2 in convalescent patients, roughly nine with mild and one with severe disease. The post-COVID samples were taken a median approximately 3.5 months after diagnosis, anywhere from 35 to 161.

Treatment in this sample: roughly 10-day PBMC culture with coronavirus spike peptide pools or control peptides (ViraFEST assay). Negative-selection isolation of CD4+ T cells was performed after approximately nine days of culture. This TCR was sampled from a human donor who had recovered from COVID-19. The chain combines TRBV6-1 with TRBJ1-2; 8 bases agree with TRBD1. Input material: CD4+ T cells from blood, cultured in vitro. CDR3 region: CASSRGQGDYGYTF. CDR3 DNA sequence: TGTGCCAGCAGCCGCGGACAGGGCGACTATGGCTACACCTTC.